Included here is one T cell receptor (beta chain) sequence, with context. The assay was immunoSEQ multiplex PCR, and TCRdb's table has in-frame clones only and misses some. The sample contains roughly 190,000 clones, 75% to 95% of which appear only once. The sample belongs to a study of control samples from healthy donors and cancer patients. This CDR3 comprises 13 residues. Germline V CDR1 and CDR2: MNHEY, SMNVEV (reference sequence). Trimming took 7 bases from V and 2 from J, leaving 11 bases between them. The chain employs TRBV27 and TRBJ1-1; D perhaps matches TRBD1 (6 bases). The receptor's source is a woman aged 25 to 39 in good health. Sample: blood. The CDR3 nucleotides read TGTGCCAGCATGCGGGGGGCCAACACTGAAGCTTTCTTT. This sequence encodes CASMRGANTEAFF.